The T cell receptor beta chain described here comes from a study of cytomegalovirus exposure and HLA in healthy donors. General observations from the study: In a later analysis, TCR association rates varied by HLA locus: DRB1 most, HLA-C fewest.

The CDR3 covers 12 residues. CDR1 is SEHNR and CDR2 is FQNEAQ in the germline V gene (reference sequence). Notes on this clone: What it recognizes is unknown. Compared with germline, one end of the junction differs, possibly owing to a read error.

The PCR ran on 60 Vbeta and 13 Jbeta primers. Assay: immunoSEQ multiplex PCR; the TCRdb copy retains only in-frame clones and omits some. The data show fewer than 100,000 clones, approximately 80% seen once. The sequencing input was PBMCs. This chain joins TRBV7-9 and TRBJ2-7; D may match TRBD1 or TRBD2 (7 bases each). The clonotype was recovered from a woman aged 60-70 years in good health and CMV-seronegative. The CDR3 DNA sequence: TGTTCCAGCAGCGGGGACAGCTACGAGCAGTACTTC. It yields the protein CSSSGDSYEQYF.